This T cell receptor (beta chain) was retrieved from a study of cytomegalovirus exposure and HLA in healthy donors. Produced via immunoSEQ multiplex PCR; TCRdb's table is partial and in-frame only. The sample contains almost 200,000 clones, about 81% of which appear only once. Findings and caveats of the study: Reports described diagnosis of cytomegalovirus status by the classifier as highly specific and sensitive. The authors confirmed in vitro that three CMV-associated chains were specific for CMV antigens.

As concerns this clone: No antigen is known for it.

The V gene lost 0 bases and the J gene lost 1 base, with 25 bases spanning the gap. In germline, CDR1 is GTSNPN, CDR2 SVGIG (reference sequence). This CDR3 has 20 amino acids. This receptor was taken from a woman in her 30s in good health and CMV-seronegative. Sequencing was done on a sample of PBMCs. This chain links TRBV30 with TRBJ2-1, with D maybe TRBD2 (6 bases). For the CDR3, the DNA is TGTGCCTGGAGTGTTTTCCAGCGGGCCAGGAAAAGGGTTTCCTACAATGAGCAGTTCTTC. This gives the protein CAWSVFQRARKRVSYNEQFF.